The entry that follows covers one T cell receptor (beta chain) sequence. Trimming removed 7 bases from V and 0 bases from J, with 12 bases in between. This CDR3 is built from 14 residues. CDR1 SNHLY and CDR2 FYNNEI come from the germline V gene. The sample is drawn from a study of blood T cell repertoires in COVID-19. Sequencing was performed with immunoSEQ multiplex PCR; in TCRdb, only in-frame clones are kept and a portion is missing. This table has some 150,000 clones, roughly 76% appearing once. This chain connects TRBV2 to TRBJ1-2; perhaps TRBD1 as D (5 bases). The sequence was collected from a human donor with acute or convalescent COVID-19. The donor label of this sample is uncertain. The sample consisted of peripheral blood. CDR3 region: CASKEDTANYGYTF. CDR3 nucleotide sequence: TGTGCCAGCAAAGAGGACACCGCTAACTATGGCTACACCTTC.